The T cell receptor beta chain under discussion was sequenced for a study of T cell repertoires in cytomegalovirus infection. The CDR3 sequence is 16 residues long. CDR1 is KGHSH, CDR2 LQKENI, per germline. V lost 5 bases to trimming and J lost 5 bases, with 19 bases between them. This clonotype was seen a few times. The antigen is undetermined. MiXCR, run by TCRdb on the reads, gives a single entry per CDR3 protein. Here the sample spans 650,000 to 850,000 distinct CDR3 sequences, almost 30% being singletons. The TCR was taken from a human donor in good health (CMV status not recorded). Some clones in this sample may be carry-over from other donors' samples. The source material was cultured CD8+ T cells from PBMCs, sampled from culture after CMV antigen stimulation. J is TRBJ1-5 and V is TRBV18, with D possibly TRBD1 on 5 matching bases. CDR3 DNA: TGTGCCAGCTCATCAGTGGGACCCGGGGGGGATCAGCCCCAGCATTTT. Encoded protein: CASSSVGPGGDQPQHF.